This T cell receptor beta chain comes out of a study of T cell responses to AZD1222 COVID-19 vaccine. Using immunoSEQ multiplex PCR, the repertoire was profiled, and TCRdb retains in-frame clones only, with some absent. The sample consists of about 21,000 clones, approximately 82% of them appearing once. For this clone: The target antigen is unknown.

General study findings and limits: Researchers report vaccine-associated CD4 TCRs spanning spike, with dominance at 160-218 and 743-854.

The source material was peripheral blood, sampled on day 0 of AZD1222 vaccination. The TCR originated in an adult in good health.

In DNA, the CDR3 is TGCGCCAGCAGTGAGGGGGGTGTCACTGAAGCTTTCTTT. Residues: CASSEGGVTEAFF. The rearrangement links TRBV10-2 to TRBJ1-1, with D possibly TRBD1 on 5 matching bases. Trimming left V 2 bases short and J 4 bases short, with 8 bases between. CDR3 size: 13 residues. Germline assignment: CDR1 WSHSY and CDR2 SAAADI.